The 13 T cell receptor beta chains presented below share a single source sample, sequenced in a study of OX40 agonist ivuxolimab in advanced cancers. Measured with immunoSEQ multiplex PCR; TCRdb has only the in-frame clones, and not every one. The table includes about 60,000 clones, more than 70% detected once. This specimen consisted of CD4+ or CD8+ T cells sorted from blood, obtained in a trial of the OX40 agonist ivuxolimab. The source of these receptors is an adult with an advanced solid tumor such as melanoma, head and neck, liver or kidney cancer.

V gene TRBV28 combines with J gene TRBJ2-5; D may be TRBD2 (5 bases). V was cut by 6 bases and J by 5 bases, with 13 bases left in between. The CDR3 runs to 13 residues. The V gene's germline CDR1 is MDHEN and CDR2 SYDVKM. The CDR3 coding sequence is TGTGCCAGCAGCCCTCTAGCACGGGAGACCCAGTACTTC. Amino acids: CASSPLARETQYF.

The genes are TRBV2 and TRBJ2-7, with D unresolved. This CDR3 contains 11 residues. Germline CDR1 and CDR2: SNHLY and FYNNEI. The V end lost 8 bases, the J end lost 0 bases, and 5 bases lay between the germline ends. In DNA, the CDR3 is TGTGCCAGCCGGTTCTCCTACGAGCAGTACTTC. Protein product: CASRFSYEQYF.

This chain connects TRBV30 to TRBJ2-3; D ambiguous. The CDR3 totals 13 residues. From germline, CDR1 is GTSNPN and CDR2 SVGIG (reference sequence). V dropped 2 bases and J dropped 2 bases, with 8 bases sitting between them. The CDR3, as DNA: TGTGCCTGGAGTCTGCGTGTCACAGATACGCAGTATTTT. It yields the protein CAWSLRVTDTQYF.

The CDR3 loop reads CASSQDSGYSSYEQYF. The CDR3 bases are TGTGCCAGCAGCCAAGACTCCGGGTACAGCTCCTACGAGCAGTACTTC. The chain recombines TRBV4-2 with TRBJ2-7, with D unclear. Germline loops: CDR1 LGHNA, CDR2 YNFKEQ. The CDR3 is 16 residues long. Trimming removed 0 bases from V and 0 bases from J, with 12 bases in between.

The chain's CDR3 is CAIGTSGRTTSTDTQYF. CDR3 nucleotide sequence: TGTGCCATAGGGACTAGCGGGAGGACGACTAGCACAGATACGCAGTATTTT. The chain employs TRBV10-3 and TRBJ2-3; 15 nucleotides match TRBD2. V was clipped by 9 bases and J by 0 bases; unmatched bases: 7. The CDR3 has 17 residues. Germline V gives CDR1 ENHRY, CDR2 SYGVKD.

This clone was observed once. This chain connects TRBV5-6 to TRBJ1-2; D not certain. The CDR3 consists of 14 residues. The germline V gene has CDR1 SGHDT and CDR2 YYEEEE. V lost 1 base and J lost 4, with 11 bases in between. Written as DNA, the CDR3 is TGTGCCAGCAGCTTGAAGAACAGCAGCTATGGCTACACCTTC. Translation: CASSLKNSSYGYTF.

The chain employs TRBV2 and TRBJ1-3; TRBD1 matches at 7 bases. The CDR3 totals 15 residues. The V and J ends lost 6 bases and 0 bases, in that order; junction bases with no gene match: 5. Germline V gene lookup returns CDR1 SNHLY and CDR2 FYNNEI. CDR3 sequence: CASRRDSGSGNTIYF. The DNA of the CDR3 is TGTGCCAGCAGGAGGGACAGTGGCTCTGGAAACACCATATATTTT.

This chain links TRBV28 with TRBJ2-7; 9 nucleotides align to TRBD1. The CDR3 covers 16 residues. V trimming: 8 bases; J trimming: 5 bases; junction bases outside the gene matches: 16. The germline V gene encodes CDR1 MDHEN and CDR2 SYDVKM. The CDR3 coding sequence is TGTGCCAGCTCGGGACAGGGATACTCTAAAACCCACGAGCAGTACTTC. Translating it yields CASSGQGYSKTHEQYF.

The chain is built from TRBV28 and TRBJ1-5; D unresolved. V was pared by 5 bases and J by 2 bases, with 19 bases between. Germline values: CDR1 MDHEN, CDR2 SYDVKM. The CDR3 is 17 residues long. CDR3 nucleotides: TGTGCCAGCAGTACCGGGGTGGGGAAGAGAGGCAATCAGCCCCAGCATTTT. Translating it yields CASSTGVGKRGNQPQHF.

The V call is TRBV7-3, the J call TRBJ2-1; 9 positions match TRBD2. The J segment lost 8 bases and the V segment lost 1 base, leaving 6 bases of the junction unmatched. Germline V gene sequence: CDR1 SGHTA, CDR2 FQGTGA. This CDR3 is 15 amino acids long. CDR3 sequence reads: CASSLNPSGEDEQFF. CDR3 DNA sequence: TGTGCCAGCAGCTTAAATCCTAGCGGGGAGGATGAGCAGTTCTTC.

This chain uses TRBV11-3 with TRBJ2-1; 10 bases match TRBD2. Germline V gene lookup returns CDR1 SGHNT and CDR2 YENEEA. The CDR3 spans 17 residues. The J segment lost 7 bases and the V segment lost 5 bases, leaving 14 bases of the junction unmatched. Here the CDR3 reads CASSQGLLAGEKNEQFF. DNA for the CDR3: TGTGCCAGCAGCCAAGGGCTCCTAGCGGGAGAGAAAAATGAGCAGTTCTTC.

V gene TRBV7-9 combines with J gene TRBJ1-2; 7 bases align to TRBD1. Germline V gene lookup returns CDR1 SEHNR and CDR2 FQNEAQ (reference sequence). The CDR3 spans 18 residues. V lost 4 bases, J lost 5 bases, and 19 bases stayed unmatched. DNA for the CDR3: TGTGCCAGCAGCTATAAGCCTTACGGGACAGAAGGAAAGTATGGCTACACCTTC. Translated, it gives CASSYKPYGTEGKYGYTF.

V usage is TRBV5-1 and J usage is TRBJ1-1; D might be TRBD1 (6 bases). This CDR3 has 13 amino acids. The germline gives CDR1 SGHRS, CDR2 YFSETQ. V dropped 3 bases and J dropped 4 bases, with 10 bases sitting between them. CDR3 residues: CASSWTVATEAFF. The CDR3, as DNA: TGCGCCAGCAGCTGGACAGTTGCCACTGAAGCTTTCTTT.